This T cell receptor (beta chain) comes out of a study of CD8 T cells in Susac syndrome. Per the germline V gene, CDR1 is MNHEY and CDR2 is SVGEGT. CDR3 size: 16 residues. V dropped 5 bases and J dropped 5; count of bases not matched to a gene: 10. With random hexamers, reverse transcription was performed on about 0.45 to 1 ug of RNA. The amplification used immunoSEQ multiplex PCR on TCR beta CDR3; it spanned 54 Vbeta and 13 Jbeta. TCRdb itself ran the immunoSEQ multiplex PCR reads through MiXCR, one entry per CDR3 protein. The sample yields some 140,000 distinct CDR3 sequences, 65% to 90% seen once. This sequence was found in a human donor with multiple sclerosis. Material: CD8+ T cells from PBMCs. The gene calls are TRBV6-2 or TRBV6-3 and TRBJ2-1; 9 bases match TRBD1. CDR3 bases: TGTGCCAGCAGTCCAAAACAGGGGGCGCTGGACAATGAGCAGTTCTTC. This codes for CASSPKQGALDNEQFF.